The 27 T cell receptor beta chains below all came from one sample that was sequenced in a study of shared clonotypes between healthy human individuals. Some clones are missing from TCRdb's copy, which holds only in-frame ones; the method was immunoSEQ multiplex PCR. This repertoire shows roughly 320,000 clones, around 87% found once; its top ten account for 16%. Material for sequencing was memory CD8+ T cells sorted from blood. Regarding subset: CD45RO+ cells pooled with CCR7-negative TemRA cells. All receptors come from a man aged 18 to 35 in good health.

The chain combines TRBV7-9 with TRBJ1-2; D is ambiguous. V was trimmed by 4 bases and J by 0 bases, leaving 15 bases between them. The length of the CDR3 is 16 residues. CDR1 is SEHNR and CDR2 is FQNEAQ in the germline V gene (reference sequence). This CDR3 reads CASSSSWAEANYGYTF. CDR3 bases: TGTGCCAGCAGCTCTAGCTGGGCGGAAGCTAACTATGGCTACACCTTC.

The genes are TRBV6-6 and TRBJ2-7, with a possible D match to TRBD1 (6 bases). V lost 6 bases and J 3 bases, leaving 18 bases between the germline ends. The CDR3 consists of 15 residues. Looked up from germline, CDR1 is MNHNY and CDR2 is SVGAGI (reference sequence). This CDR3 is CASSPAGAGIYEQYF. DNA of the CDR3: TGTGCCAGCAGCCCTGCAGGGGCGGGCATCTACGAGCAGTACTTC.

This clone was counted a single time. V is TRBV27 and J is TRBJ1-1; D might be TRBD1 (5 bases). CDR1 and CDR2 from the germline V gene are MNHEY and SMNVEV (reference sequence). Trimming left V 7 bases short and J 4 bases short, with 19 bases between. The CDR3 runs to 15 residues. The CDR3 reads CASTGGGPLGTEAFF. The CDR3 DNA sequence: TGTGCCAGCACCGGGGGAGGGCCCTTGGGCACTGAAGCTTTCTTT.

The rearrangement links TRBV30 to TRBJ2-2, with D unclear. Trimming pared 3 bases from V and 4 bases from J, leaving 3 bases between. This CDR3 has 11 residues. Germline CDR1 and CDR2: GTSNPN and SVGIG (reference sequence). The CDR3 coding sequence is TGTGCCTGGAGGAGCACCGGGGAGCTGTTTTTT. Translating it yields CAWRSTGELFF.

The V gene is TRBV4-1, the J gene TRBJ2-3; D ambiguous. Trimming took 1 base from V and 4 from J, leaving 9 bases between them. Germline lookup yields CDR1 MGHRA and CDR2 YSYEKL. CDR3 size: 14 residues. CDR3 sequence: CASSQGVLSDTQYF. The CDR3 region has the DNA TGCGCCAGCAGCCAAGGGGTTTTGTCAGATACGCAGTATTTT.

This clone was seen a single time. The chain couples TRBV5-1 to TRBJ1-1; no definite D call. Germline V gives CDR1 SGHRS, CDR2 YFSETQ. This CDR3 is 11 amino acids long. V was trimmed by 3 bases and J by 5 bases, leaving 5 bases between them. The chain's CDR3 is CASSYGTEAFF. Here the CDR3 DNA reads TGCGCCAGCAGCTATGGTACTGAAGCTTTCTTT.

This clone was counted between two and nine times. The chain uses TRBV4-2 and TRBJ2-3, with 9 bases lining up with TRBD2. The trim removed 0 bases at V and 3 bases at J, leaving 4 bases unmatched. This CDR3 is 16 amino acids long. From germline, CDR1 is LGHNA and CDR2 YNFKEQ. The CDR3 DNA is TGTGCCAGCAGCCAAGAGCGGGGGGGCGGGACAGATACGCAGTATTTT. It codes for CASSQERGGGTDTQYF.

The J gene is TRBJ2-5, the V gene TRBV2, with 7 bases lining up with TRBD1. CDR1 SNHLY and CDR2 FYNNEI come from the germline V gene. Trimming at V came to 6 bases and at J to 4 bases, leaving 8 bases not matched to a gene. The CDR3 contains 14 residues. The CDR3 loop is CASRATGLRETQYF. Here the CDR3 DNA reads TGTGCCAGCAGAGCGACAGGGTTGAGAGAGACCCAGTACTTC.

This sequence joins TRBV29-1 and TRBJ1-1; 9 positions match TRBD1. The CDR3 loop spans 11 amino acids. Germline V gene sequence: CDR1 SQVTM, CDR2 ANQGSEA. V lost 4 bases, J lost 11 bases, and 5 bases stayed unmatched. DNA of the CDR3: TGCAGCGTTGGGGGACAGGGTATGGCTTTCTTT. Translation: CSVGGQGMAFF.

The V and J genes are TRBV6-5 and TRBJ2-7, with unresolved D. V lost 0 bases and J lost 2, with 8 bases in between. CDR1 is MNHEY and CDR2 is SVGAGI in the germline V gene. The length of the CDR3 is 14 residues. In DNA form, the CDR3 reads TGTGCCAGCAGTTACTCGGTCCCGGCCTACGAGCAGTACTTC. As protein: CASSYSVPAYEQYF.

The rearrangement joins TRBV5-1 to TRBJ2-1, with a weak D call TRBD1 (6 bases). CDR3 length: 15 amino acids. V lost 3 bases, J lost 5 bases, and 15 bases lay in between. Germline values: CDR1 SGHRS, CDR2 YFSETQ. CDR3 protein: CASSSGTLPDNEQFF. CDR3 coding DNA: TGCGCCAGCAGCTCCGGGACACTGCCCGACAATGAGCAGTTCTTC. Full variable domain (remainder filled in from reference TRBV5-1 and TRBJ2-1): KAGVTQTPRYLIKTRGQQVTLSCSPISGHRSVSWYQQTPGQGLQFLFEYFSETQRNKGNFPGRFSGRQFSNSRSEMNVSTLELGDSALYLCASSSGTLPDNEQFFGPGTRLTVL.

There are a few counts of this clone. This rearrangement joins TRBV27 to TRBJ2-7; D uncertain. Germline V gene data show CDR1 as MNHEY and CDR2 as SMNVEV (reference sequence). The V end lost 7 bases, the J end lost 4 bases, and 14 bases lay between the germline ends. The CDR3 extends over 13 amino acids. CDR3 loop: CASIAPLGYEQYF. CDR3 coding DNA: TGTGCCAGCATCGCTCCCCTAGGGTACGAGCAGTACTTC.

This clone was found once. The chain couples TRBV25-1 to TRBJ2-3; D gene uncertain. Deletions cut 4 bases from V and 4 bases from J, with 12 bases between. This CDR3 has 14 residues. Germline CDR1 and CDR2: MGHDK and SYGVNS. For the CDR3, the DNA is TGTGCCAGCAGTGCATGGGCTCTCCCAGATACGCAGTATTTT. It yields the protein CASSAWALPDTQYF.

The J gene is TRBJ2-7, the V gene TRBV7-9; D is ambiguous. V lost 6 bases and J 1 base, leaving 13 bases between the germline ends. Germline assignment: CDR1 SEHNR and CDR2 FQNEAQ (reference sequence). The CDR3 runs 14 residues. The CDR3 spells CASSFGLGSYEQYF. The CDR3 region has the DNA TGTGCCAGCAGTTTCGGGCTCGGATCCTACGAGCAGTACTTC.

The count of this clone is one. V gene TRBV27 combines with J gene TRBJ2-1; D is unresolved. The V end was cut by 6 bases, the J end by 7 bases, with 16 bases between. Germline CDR1 reads MNHEY; CDR2 reads SMNVEV (reference sequence). The CDR3 is 14 residues long. The CDR3 bases are TGTGCCAGCAGCTTAGGGATCTTAGGGAATGAGCAGTTCTTC. Residues: CASSLGILGNEQFF.

V and J are TRBV12-5 and TRBJ2-7; D remains ambiguous. This CDR3 spans 15 amino acids. Per germline, CDR1 LGHNT and CDR2 FRNRAP. V gave up 1 base and J gave up 0 bases, with 10 bases separating them. CDR3 bases: TGTGCTAGTGGTTTGGCCCAGTCGGCCTCCTACGAGCAGTACTTC. Amino acids: CASGLAQSASYEQYF.

The chain recombines TRBV12-5 with TRBJ2-5; D may be TRBD1 or TRBD2 (5 bases each). Trimming left V 4 bases short and J 4 bases short, with 19 bases between. The CDR3 consists of 16 residues. Germline V lookup: CDR1 LGHNT, CDR2 FRNRAP. The DNA for the CDR3 is TGTGCTAGTGGTTCGGCCGGGGCCCAAGTCCGAGAGACCCAGTACTTC. Its translation: CASGSAGAQVRETQYF.

The DNA for the CDR3 is TGTGCCAGTAGTATAGTAAATGAGCAGTTCTTC. Encoded protein: CASSIVNEQFF. The chain carries TRBV19 and TRBJ2-1; the D is unclear. The CDR3 contains 11 residues. With 1 base removed from V and 7 bases from J, the gap between germline ends came to 2 bases. The germline V gene has CDR1 LNHDA and CDR2 SQIVND (reference sequence).

The J gene is TRBJ2-2, the V gene TRBV4-1, with TRBD1 identical over 7 bases. Germline lookup yields CDR1 MGHRA and CDR2 YSYEKL. The CDR3 has 14 amino acids. The V segment lost 2 bases and the J segment 4 bases; nucleotides outside the gene matches: 1. Here the CDR3 DNA reads TGCGCCAGCAGCCAAAACAGGGGCACCGGGGAGCTGTTTTTT. Its protein product is CASSQNRGTGELFF.

Of note for this clone: Different DNA sequences within this sample yield the same CDR3. The CDR3 reads CASSIVGNTGELFF. The CDR3 coding sequence is TGTGCCAGTAGTATAGTAGGCAACACCGGGGAGCTGTTTTTT. The rearrangement links TRBV19 to TRBJ2-2; D is unresolved. Germline-derived CDR1 and CDR2 are LNHDA and SQIVND (reference sequence). The CDR3 loop spans 14 amino acids. V dropped 1 base and J dropped 2 bases, with 5 bases sitting between them. The full variable domain, with the rest looked up from reference TRBV19 and TRBJ2-2, is DGGITQSPKYLFRKEGQNVTLSCEQNLNHDAMYWYRQDPGQGLRLIYYSQIVNDFQKGDIAEGYSVSREKKESFPLTVTSAQKNPTAFYLCASSIVGNTGELFFGEGSRLTVL.

The chain joins TRBV27 to TRBJ2-3; TRBD2 matches at 7 bases. Losses at the gene ends were 8 bases for V and 0 bases for J; bases not matched to a gene: 2. This CDR3 is built from 13 residues. Germline V CDR1 and CDR2: MNHEY, SMNVEV (reference sequence). The CDR3 DNA reads TGTGCCAGCTGGGAGGGAAGCACAGATACGCAGTATTTT. Encoded protein: CASWEGSTDTQYF.

This chain uses TRBV19 with TRBJ1-5, with 8 bases matching TRBD1. This CDR3 comprises 15 residues. CDR1 is LNHDA and CDR2 is SQIVND in the germline V gene (reference sequence). V was pared by 6 bases and J by 7 bases, with 11 bases of the junction left unmatched. The CDR3 region is CASRARTGIDQPQHF. CDR3 nucleotide sequence: TGTGCCAGTAGGGCCCGGACAGGGATAGACCAGCCCCAGCATTTT.

The gene calls are TRBV28 and TRBJ1-4, with D tentatively TRBD1 (5 bases). The CDR3 loop spans 13 amino acids. Germline CDR1 reads MDHEN; CDR2 reads SYDVKM. V was trimmed by 1 base and J by 7 bases, leaving 7 bases between them. CDR3 sequence reads: CASSLSGGEKLFF. CDR3 coding DNA: TGTGCCAGCAGTTTATCCGGGGGTGAAAAACTGTTTTTT.

The rearrangement links TRBV14 to TRBJ2-3; TRBD2 aligns across 10 bases. The trim removed 3 bases at V and 7 bases at J, leaving 7 bases unmatched. The CDR3 contains 15 residues. The germline V gene has CDR1 SGHDN and CDR2 FVKESK. This CDR3 is CASSHLAGGLNTQYF. CDR3 nucleotides: TGTGCCAGCAGCCACTTAGCGGGGGGTCTGAATACGCAGTATTTT.

For the CDR3, the DNA is TGTGCCAGCAGCTTGGTTGGGGGCCCGACTGAAGCTTTCTTT. It codes for CASSLVGGPTEAFF. This sequence joins TRBV5-4 and TRBJ1-1, with D tentatively TRBD1 (6 bases). The CDR3 length is 14 residues. Germline V gene lookup returns CDR1 SGHNT and CDR2 YYREEE (reference sequence). Trimming shortened V by 0 bases and J by 5 bases, and 11 bases separated the two germline ends.

The CDR3 coding sequence is TGTGCCAGCAGTTTATCGGTGACTAGCTTTTTCGGCTCCGGGGCCAACGTCCTGACTTTC. It encodes CASSLSVTSFFGSGANVLTF. The J gene is TRBJ2-6, the V gene TRBV27; 7 bases align to TRBD2. CDR3 length: 20 amino acids. V shed 0 bases and J 4 bases; nucleotides not matched to a gene: 15. Germline V gene data show CDR1 as MNHEY and CDR2 as SMNVEV (reference sequence).

J is TRBJ1-4 and V is TRBV10-1; TRBD1 aligns across 7 bases. The CDR3 runs to 14 residues. V lost 4 bases to trimming and J lost 10 bases; unmatched junction nucleotides: 9. Germline-derived CDR1 and CDR2 are WNHNN and SYGVQD (reference sequence). The CDR3 sequence is CASSGDRLDGKLFF. CDR3 DNA: TGCGCCAGCAGTGGGGACAGACTTGATGGAAAACTGTTTTTT.